These T cell receptor beta chains were read from a single sample in a study of CD8+CD57+ T cells in acquired aplastic anemia. Using its own MiXCR run on the reads, TCRdb lists one record per CDR3 protein. This sample has 200,000 to 300,000 distinct CDR3 sequences; roughly 80% occur once, and the top ten carry 40% to 50%. The sample comprised sorted CD4+, CD8+, or CD8+CD57+ T cells (not recorded which) from PBMCs. These receptors originate from a human donor with aplastic anemia. CDR3s include the opening cysteine and the closing phenylalanine or tryptophan. Each record gives: V gene, D gene, J gene, clone size, CDR3 protein, CDR3 DNA. D genes are given only for firm matches. Clone size is shown for a subset of rows, as once, few, many or a class of expanded clone.

>TRBV9|.|TRBJ2-5|.
CATSVGSDTESLDF
TGTGCCACCAGCGTAGGCTCAGATACGGAGTCCCTTGACTTC
>TRBV7-9|.|TRBJ1-1|.
CASSFTADTEAFF
TGTGCCAGCAGCTTTACGGCAGACACTGAAGCTTTCTTT
>TRBV7-9|.|TRBJ2-1|.
CASSQAGGNGQDLQFF
TGTGCCAGCAGCCAGGCGGGCGGAAACGGTCAGGATTTGCAGTTCTTC
>TRBV9|TRBD1|TRBJ1-2|.
CASSSGGDSRNQPYTF
TGTGCCAGCAGCTCGGGGGGGGACAGCCGCAATCAGCCCTACACCTTC
>TRBV7-2|.|TRBJ1-2|few
CASSAPPQRGHQNRGGSNYGYTF
TGTGCCAGCAGCGCCCCCCCCCAGCGGGGGCACCAGAACCGGGGAGGGTCAAACTATGGCTACACCTTC
>TRBV19|.|TRBJ2-1|.
CASSITGAITKQFFF
TGTGCCAGTAGTATCACAGGCGCGATTACCAAGCAGTTCTTCTTC
>TRBV11-2|.|TRBJ2-1|.
CASSPVGVALGPYNEQFF
TGTGCCAGCAGTCCGGTAGGGGTAGCTCTAGGACCCTACAATGAGCAGTTCTTC
>TRBV5-5|.|TRBJ2-1|.
CASSLFQTSGAYNEQFF
TGTGCCAGCAGCTTGTTTCAGACTAGTGGGGCCTACAATGAGCAGTTCTTC
>TRBV24-1|.|TRBJ1-1|.
CATSDHRTEAFF
TGTGCCACCAGTGACCACAGGACAGAAGCTTTCTTT
>TRBV11-3|.|TRBJ2-3|few
CASSLDLTVEDTQYF
TGTGCCAGCAGCTTAGATCTGACAGTCGAGGATACGCAGTATTTT
>TRBV12-3/TRBV12-4|TRBD1|TRBJ1-6|.
CASSLSGQGGSPLHF
TGTGCCAGCAGTCTGAGCGGACAGGGAGGTTCACCCCTCCACTTT
>TRBV15|.|TRBJ2-1|.
CATSRGDSQENQFF
TGTGCCACCAGCAGGGGCGACAGCCAAGAGAACCAGTTCTTC
>TRBV9|.|TRBJ1-1|.
CASSLEDYPLVDTFF
TGTGCCAGCAGCTTAGAGGACTATCCCCTGGTGGACACTTTCTTT
>TRBV5-5|.|TRBJ1-6|.
CASSHTLRNSPLHF
TGTGCCAGCAGCCACACTCTCCGTAATTCACCCCTCCACTTT
>TRBV25-1|.|TRBJ1-6|.
CASSETQNSPLHF
TGTGCCAGCAGTGAAACCCAAAATTCACCCCTCCACTTT
>TRBV7-3|.|TRBJ2-1|.
CASSISGGGIDTQQFF
TGTGCCAGCAGCATCAGCGGAGGCGGGATAGATACGCAGCAGTTCTTC
>TRBV9|.|TRBJ2-1|.
CASSATSRGYTFEFF
TGTGCCAGCAGCGCAACTTCCCGCGGCTACACTTTCGAGTTCTTC
>TRBV2|TRBD2|TRBJ2-5|few
CAGSVPGGVGETQYF
TGTGCCGGCAGTGTTCCGGGGGGTGTGGGTGAGACCCAGTACTTC
>TRBV7-3|.|TRBJ1-2|once
CASSLRGTGANVF
TGTGCCAGCAGCTTAAGGGGGACTGGGGCCAACGTCTTC
>TRBV20-1|.|TRBJ2-7|.
CSVESDPGPAYEQYF
TGCAGCGTCGAATCAGACCCGGGGCCCGCCTACGAGCAGTACTTC
>TRBV2|.|TRBJ2-3|few
CGSWEGGTDTQYF
TGTGGCAGCTGGGAGGGGGGCACCGATACGCAGTATTTT
>TRBV15|.|TRBJ2-1|.
CATSRGSSQETQQFF
TGTGCCACCAGCAGGGGCAGCAGCCAAGAGACCCAGCAGTTCTTC
>TRBV15|.|TRBJ2-1|.
CATSRVGDIDEQFF
TGTGCCACCAGCAGAGTTGGGGACATTGATGAGCAGTTCTTC
>TRBV5-4|TRBD1|TRBJ2-6|.
CASSIDSEGASSGANVLTF
TGTGCCAGCAGCATTGATAGCGAGGGGGCGAGCTCTGGGGCCAACGTCCTGACTTTC
>TRBV7-8|.|TRBJ1-1|.
CASSVAGGPNTEAFF
TGTGCCAGCAGTGTGGCGGGGGGGCCCAATACTGAGGCTTTCTTT
>TRBV9|.|TRBJ1-1|.
CASSDWTARTQALF
TGTGCCAGCAGCGATTGGACCGCCCGCACTCAGGCTCTCTTT
>TRBV11-3|.|TRBJ1-6|.
CASSADLTAYNSPLHF
TGTGCCAGCAGCGCAGATCTGACAGCCTATAATTCACCCCTCCACTTT
>TRBV11-3|.|TRBJ1-2|.
CASILVGDGLVYGYTF
TGTGCCAGCATCTTGGTGGGGGACGGGCTCGTATATGGCTACACCTTC
>TRBV7-7|TRBD1|TRBJ1-5|.
CASTGGYGQVAPQHF
TGTGCTAGCACCGGGGGGTATGGACAGGTCGCGCCTCAGCATTTT
>TRBV20-1|.|TRBJ1-3|.
CSAQGNGNTIYF
TGCAGTGCTCAGGGAAATGGAAACACCATATATTTT
>TRBV9|.|TRBJ1-5|.
CASGEAGNIQHLHF
TGTGCCAGCGGAGAAGCTGGGAACATTCAGCACTTGCATTTT
>TRBV20-1|TRBD2|TRBJ2-3|.
CSAFSGITYTQYF
TGCAGTGCTTTTAGCGGGATTACCTATACGCAGTATTTT
>TRBV9|.|TRBJ1-1|.
CASSPVAMTEAFF
TGTGCCAGCAGCCCGGTGGCCATGACTGAAGCTTTCTTT
>TRBV7-9|.|TRBJ2-5|.
CASSFARSGRGDEYF
TGTGCCAGCAGCTTTGCCAGAAGCGGAAGAGGCGATGAGTACTTC
>TRBV15|.|TRBJ2-5|.
CATSGGGAGAEQDFGYF
TGTGCCACCAGCGGAGGGGGCGCGGGCGCCGAGCAGGACTTCGGGTACTTC
>TRBV11-1|.|TRBJ2-7|.
CATSLGLTAYEQYF
TGTGCCACCAGCTTAGGGCTGACAGCCTACGAGCAGTACTTC
>TRBV7-3|.|TRBJ1-1|.
CASSLNQPGNYEAFF
TGTGCCAGCAGTTTAAATCAGCCGGGGAACTATGAAGCTTTCTTT
>TRBV9|.|TRBJ1-1|.
CASSVGSDRQNLAFF
TGTGCCAGCAGCGTAGGGTCAGATAGGCAGAATTTAGCTTTCTTT
>TRBV2|.|TRBJ2-7|.
CASSGRGLDDEQYW
TGTGCCAGCAGCGGCCGGGGCCTCGACGACGAGCAGTACTGG
>TRBV9|.|TRBJ1-2|.
CASSAGRTHLTYTF
TGTGCCAGCAGCGCGGGACGGACACACCTTACCTACACCTTC
>TRBV2|TRBD1|TRBJ2-1|.
CASSLRTGDVNNEQFF
TGTGCCAGCAGTCTCCGGACAGGGGACGTTAACAATGAGCAGTTCTTC